The text below deals with one T cell receptor beta chain. Antigen specificity is unknown. The data are from a study of T cell responses to AZD1222 COVID-19 vaccine. The CDR3 is made up of 16 amino acids. Looked up from germline, CDR1 is LGHNA and CDR2 is YNFKEQ. With V trimmed by 0 bases and J by 9 bases, 8 bases remained unmatched. TCRdb's table, derived via immunoSEQ multiplex PCR, lists solely in-frame clones and lacks some. The table includes 150,000 or so clones, approximately 90% detected once. Whole-study results and caveats: Once two AZD1222 doses were given, Spike-specific TCR breadth and depth went up. Repertoire sampling happened only post peak T cell response. Donor demographics were predominantly white British with a female majority; clonal diversity may be underestimated.

The chain is built from TRBV4-2 and TRBJ2-1; 10 bases are a match to TRBD2. The source of this sequence is an adult who received the AZD1222 COVID-19 vaccine. The specimen was peripheral blood, collected 28 days after the second AZD1222 dose. CDR3 coding DNA: TGTGCCAGCAGCCAAGAAACTAGCGGGATTTCCGGTGAGCAGTTCTTC. Encoded protein: CASSQETSGISGEQFF.